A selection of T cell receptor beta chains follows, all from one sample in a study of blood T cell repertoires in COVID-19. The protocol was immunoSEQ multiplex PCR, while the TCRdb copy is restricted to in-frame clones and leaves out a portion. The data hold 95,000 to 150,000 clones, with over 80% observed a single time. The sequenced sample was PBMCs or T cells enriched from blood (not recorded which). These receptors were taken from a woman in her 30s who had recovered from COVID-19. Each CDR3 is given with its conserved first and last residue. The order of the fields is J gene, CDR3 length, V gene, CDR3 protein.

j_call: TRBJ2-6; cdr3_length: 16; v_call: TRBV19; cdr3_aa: CASSDRGSSGANVLTF
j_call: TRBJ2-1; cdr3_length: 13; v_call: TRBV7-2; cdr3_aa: CASSAMGWNEQFF
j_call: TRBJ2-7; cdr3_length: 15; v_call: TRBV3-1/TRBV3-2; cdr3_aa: CASSQDPAGLYEQYF
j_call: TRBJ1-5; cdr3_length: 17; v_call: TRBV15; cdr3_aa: CATSRDYSLVSNQPQHF
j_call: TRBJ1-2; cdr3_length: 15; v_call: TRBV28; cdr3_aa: CASRLRDRGNYGYTF
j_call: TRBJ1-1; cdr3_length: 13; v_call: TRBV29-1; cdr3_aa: CSAGHRMNTEAFF
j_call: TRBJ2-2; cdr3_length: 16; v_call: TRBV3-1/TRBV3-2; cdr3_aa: CASSPSGRTGTGELFF
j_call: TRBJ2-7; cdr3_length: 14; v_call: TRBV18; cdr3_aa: CASSRDRLVHEQYF
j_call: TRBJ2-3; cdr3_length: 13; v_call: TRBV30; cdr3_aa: CAWSWQGTDTQYF
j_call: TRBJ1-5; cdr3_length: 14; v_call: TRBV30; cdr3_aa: CAWSGGSLNQPQHF
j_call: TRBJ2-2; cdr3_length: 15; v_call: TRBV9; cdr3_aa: CASSVQGANTGELFF
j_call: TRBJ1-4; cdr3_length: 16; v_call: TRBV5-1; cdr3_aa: CASSSEVQGDNEKLFF
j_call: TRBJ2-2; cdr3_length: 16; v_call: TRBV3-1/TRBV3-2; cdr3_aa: CASSRPGQGNTGELFF
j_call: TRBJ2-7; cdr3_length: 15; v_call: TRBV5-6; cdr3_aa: CASSWGQALRYEQYF
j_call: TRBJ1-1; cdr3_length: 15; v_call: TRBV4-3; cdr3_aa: CASSQAWGENTEAFF
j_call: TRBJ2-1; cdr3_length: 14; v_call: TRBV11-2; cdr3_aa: CASSPSGLYNEQFF
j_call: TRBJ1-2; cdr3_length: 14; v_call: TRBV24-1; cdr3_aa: CATSMDRDGYGYTF
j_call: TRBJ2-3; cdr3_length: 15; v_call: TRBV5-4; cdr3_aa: CASSRQGAGTDTQYF
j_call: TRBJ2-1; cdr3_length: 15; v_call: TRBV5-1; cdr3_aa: CASSSGTGLYNEQFF
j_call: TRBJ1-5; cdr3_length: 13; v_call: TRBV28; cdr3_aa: CASSSQGNQPQHF
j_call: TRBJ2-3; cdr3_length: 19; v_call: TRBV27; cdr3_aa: CASSPPLLLGLGGTDTQYF
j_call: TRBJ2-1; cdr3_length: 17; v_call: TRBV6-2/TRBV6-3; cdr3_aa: CASSYSLAGSSYNEQFF
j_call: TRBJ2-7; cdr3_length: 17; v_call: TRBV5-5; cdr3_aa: CASSLSPRAGGRYEQYF
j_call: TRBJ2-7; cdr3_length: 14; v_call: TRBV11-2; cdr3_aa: CASSFGTSGYEQYF
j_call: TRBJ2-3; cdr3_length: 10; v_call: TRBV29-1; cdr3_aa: CSVGSDTQYF
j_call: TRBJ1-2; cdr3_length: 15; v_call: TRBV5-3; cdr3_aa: CARTLIGEGSGGYTF
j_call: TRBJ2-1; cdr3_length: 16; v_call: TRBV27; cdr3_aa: CASSLGDRIAVSEQFF
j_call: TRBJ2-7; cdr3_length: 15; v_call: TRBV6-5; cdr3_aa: CASSPTAGGQDEQYF
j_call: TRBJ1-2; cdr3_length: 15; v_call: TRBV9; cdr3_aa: CASSVPGGRTKGYTF
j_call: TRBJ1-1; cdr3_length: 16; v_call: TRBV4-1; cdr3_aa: CASSQAGTGGRSEAFF
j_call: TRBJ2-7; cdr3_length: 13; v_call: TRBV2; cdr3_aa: CASNGGSSGEQYF
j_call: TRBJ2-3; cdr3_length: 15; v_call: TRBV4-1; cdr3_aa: CASSQVQAGGDTQYF
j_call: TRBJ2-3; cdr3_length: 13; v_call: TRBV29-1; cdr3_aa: CSVVSGGTDTQYF
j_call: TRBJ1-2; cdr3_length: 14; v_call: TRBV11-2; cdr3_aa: CASSTDRGAYGYTF
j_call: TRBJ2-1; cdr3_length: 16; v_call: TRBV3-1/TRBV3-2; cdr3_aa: CASSQDGMTSPNEQFF
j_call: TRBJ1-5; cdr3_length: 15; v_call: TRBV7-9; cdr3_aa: CASSLPGQINQPQHF
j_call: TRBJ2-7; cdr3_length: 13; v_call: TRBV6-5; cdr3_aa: CASNSDSPYEQYF
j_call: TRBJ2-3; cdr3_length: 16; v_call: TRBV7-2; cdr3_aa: CASSLMSGRGTDTQYF
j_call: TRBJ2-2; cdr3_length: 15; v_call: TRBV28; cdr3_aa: CASSLPQGNTGELFF
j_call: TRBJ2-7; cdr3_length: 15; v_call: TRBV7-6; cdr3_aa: CASSPEAGNVYEQYF
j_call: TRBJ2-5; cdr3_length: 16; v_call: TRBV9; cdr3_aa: CASSVGPAGARETQYF
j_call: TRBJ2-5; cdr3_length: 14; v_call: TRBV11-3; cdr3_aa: CASSGREGQETQYF
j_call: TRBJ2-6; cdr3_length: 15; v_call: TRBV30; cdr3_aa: CAWGSGVSGANVLTF
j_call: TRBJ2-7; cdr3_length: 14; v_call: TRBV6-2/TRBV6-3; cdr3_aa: CASTPSTPVLGQYF
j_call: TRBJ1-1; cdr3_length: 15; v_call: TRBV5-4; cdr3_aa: CASRVWPYEGSRPFF
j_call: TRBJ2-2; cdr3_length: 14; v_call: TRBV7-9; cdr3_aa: CASSLAGGTGELFF
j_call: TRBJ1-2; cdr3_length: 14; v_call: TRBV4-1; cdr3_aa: CASSQGQANYGYTF
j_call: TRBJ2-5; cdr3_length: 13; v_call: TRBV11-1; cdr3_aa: CASLLAGGETQYF
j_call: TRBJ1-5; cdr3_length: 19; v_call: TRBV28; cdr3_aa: CASSTHYLTGGKSNQPQHF
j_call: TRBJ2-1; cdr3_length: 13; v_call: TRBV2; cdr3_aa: CASSEYPSYEQFF
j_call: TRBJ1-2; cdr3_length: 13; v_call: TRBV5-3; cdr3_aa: CARSLEQGLNYTF
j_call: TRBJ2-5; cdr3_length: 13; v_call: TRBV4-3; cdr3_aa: CASSRFGAGTQYF
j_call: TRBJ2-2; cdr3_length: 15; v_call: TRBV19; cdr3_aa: CASPGTPGDTGELFF
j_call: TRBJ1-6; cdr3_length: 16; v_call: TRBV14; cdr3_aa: CASSQVRGASNSPLHF
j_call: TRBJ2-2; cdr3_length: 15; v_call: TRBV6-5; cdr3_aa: CASRRTSGNTGELFF
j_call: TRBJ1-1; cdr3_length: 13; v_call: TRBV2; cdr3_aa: CASGQQGNMGAFF